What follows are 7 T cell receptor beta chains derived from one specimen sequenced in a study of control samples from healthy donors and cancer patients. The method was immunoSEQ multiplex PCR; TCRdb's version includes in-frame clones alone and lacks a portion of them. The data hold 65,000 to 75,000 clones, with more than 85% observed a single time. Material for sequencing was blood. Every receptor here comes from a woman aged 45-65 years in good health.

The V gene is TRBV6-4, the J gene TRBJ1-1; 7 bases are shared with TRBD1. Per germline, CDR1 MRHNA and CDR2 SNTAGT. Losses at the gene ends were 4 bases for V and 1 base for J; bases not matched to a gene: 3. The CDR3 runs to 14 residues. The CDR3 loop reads CASSARGENTEAFF. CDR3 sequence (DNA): TGTGCCAGCAGTGCCAGGGGGGAGAACACTGAAGCTTTCTTT.

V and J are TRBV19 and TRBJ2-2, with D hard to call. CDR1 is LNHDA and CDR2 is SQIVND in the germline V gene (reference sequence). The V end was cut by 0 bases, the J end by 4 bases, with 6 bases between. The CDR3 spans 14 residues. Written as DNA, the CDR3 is TGTGCCAGTAGTATAGATGTCACCACCGGGGAGCTGTTTTTT. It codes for CASSIDVTTGELFF.

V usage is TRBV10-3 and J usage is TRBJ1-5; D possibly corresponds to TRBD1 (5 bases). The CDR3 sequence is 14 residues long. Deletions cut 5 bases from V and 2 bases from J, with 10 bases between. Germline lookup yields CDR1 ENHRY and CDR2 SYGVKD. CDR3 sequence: CAISFGGGNQPQHF. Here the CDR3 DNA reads TGTGCCATCAGTTTCGGGGGTGGCAATCAGCCCCAGCATTTT.

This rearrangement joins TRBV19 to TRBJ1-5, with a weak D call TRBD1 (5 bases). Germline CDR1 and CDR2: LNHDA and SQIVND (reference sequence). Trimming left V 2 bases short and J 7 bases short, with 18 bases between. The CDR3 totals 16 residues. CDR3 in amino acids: CASSISLAGHRQPQHF. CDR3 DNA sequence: TGTGCCAGTAGTATAAGTTTGGCCGGACATAGACAGCCCCAGCATTTT.

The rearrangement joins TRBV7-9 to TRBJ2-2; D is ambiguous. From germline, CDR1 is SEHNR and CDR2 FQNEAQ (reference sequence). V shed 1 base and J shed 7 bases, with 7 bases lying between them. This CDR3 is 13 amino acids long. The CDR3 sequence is CASSLGLLGELFF. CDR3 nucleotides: TGTGCCAGCAGCTTAGGATTACTCGGGGAGCTGTTTTTT.

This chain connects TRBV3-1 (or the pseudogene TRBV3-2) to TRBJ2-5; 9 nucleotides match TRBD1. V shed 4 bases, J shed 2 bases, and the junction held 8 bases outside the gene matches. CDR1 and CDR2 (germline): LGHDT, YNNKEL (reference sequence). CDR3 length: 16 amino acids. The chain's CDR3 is CASSRGTGQGQETQYF. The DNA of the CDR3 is TGTGCCAGCAGCCGTGGGACGGGACAGGGACAAGAGACCCAGTACTTC.

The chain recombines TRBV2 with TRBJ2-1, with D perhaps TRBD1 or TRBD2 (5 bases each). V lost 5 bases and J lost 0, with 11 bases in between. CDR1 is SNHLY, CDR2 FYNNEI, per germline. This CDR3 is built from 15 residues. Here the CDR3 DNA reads TGTGCCAGCAGTAGCGTGGGGGACTCCTACAATGAGCAGTTCTTC. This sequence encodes CASSSVGDSYNEQFF.